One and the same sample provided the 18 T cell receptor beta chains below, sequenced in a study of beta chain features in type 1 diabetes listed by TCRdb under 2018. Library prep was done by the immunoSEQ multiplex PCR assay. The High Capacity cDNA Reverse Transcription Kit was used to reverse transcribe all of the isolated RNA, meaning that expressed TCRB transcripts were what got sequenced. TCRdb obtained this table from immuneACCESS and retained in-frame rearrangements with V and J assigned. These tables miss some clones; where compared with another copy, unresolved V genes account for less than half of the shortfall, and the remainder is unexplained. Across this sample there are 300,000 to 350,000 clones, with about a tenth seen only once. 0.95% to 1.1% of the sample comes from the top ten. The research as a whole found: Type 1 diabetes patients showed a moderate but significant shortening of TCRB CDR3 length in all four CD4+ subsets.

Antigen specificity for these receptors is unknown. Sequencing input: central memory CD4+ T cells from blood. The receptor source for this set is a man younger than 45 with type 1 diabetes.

CDR3 protein: CASSWGTGLTYEQYF. The CDR3 DNA reads as TGTGCCAGCAGCTGGGGTACAGGGTTGACCTACGAGCAGTACTTC. J is TRBJ2-7 and V is TRBV5-6; D possibly corresponds to TRBD1 (6 bases). Germline V gene lookup returns CDR1 SGHDT and CDR2 YYEEEE. The germline V and J ends were trimmed by 3 bases and 2 bases, with 15 bases remaining between them. CDR3 length: 15 amino acids.

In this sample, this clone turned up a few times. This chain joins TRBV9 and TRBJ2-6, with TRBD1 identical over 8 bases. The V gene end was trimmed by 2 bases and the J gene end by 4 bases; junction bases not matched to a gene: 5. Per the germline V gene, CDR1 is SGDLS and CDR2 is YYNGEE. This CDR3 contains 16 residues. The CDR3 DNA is TGTGCCAGCAGCGTCGGACAGGGAGCCGGGGCCAACGTCCTGACTTTC. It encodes CASSVGQGAGANVLTF.

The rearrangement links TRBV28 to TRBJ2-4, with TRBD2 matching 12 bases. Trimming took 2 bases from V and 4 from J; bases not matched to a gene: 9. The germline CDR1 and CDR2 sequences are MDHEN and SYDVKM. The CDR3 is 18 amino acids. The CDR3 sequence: CASSLESLAGGMKNIQYF. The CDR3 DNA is TGTGCCAGCAGTTTAGAATCGCTAGCGGGGGGGATGAAAAACATTCAGTACTTC.

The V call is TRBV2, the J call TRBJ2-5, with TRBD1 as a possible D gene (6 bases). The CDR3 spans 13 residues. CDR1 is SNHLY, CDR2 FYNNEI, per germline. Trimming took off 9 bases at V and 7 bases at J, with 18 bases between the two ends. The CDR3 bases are TGTGCCAGTGGCGGACAGCCGCCTGTGACCCAGTACTTC. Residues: CASGGQPPVTQYF.

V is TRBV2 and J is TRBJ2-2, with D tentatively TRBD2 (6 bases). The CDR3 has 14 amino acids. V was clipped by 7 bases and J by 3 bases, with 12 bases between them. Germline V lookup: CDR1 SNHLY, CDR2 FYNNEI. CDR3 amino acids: CASMMGGDTGELFF. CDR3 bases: TGTGCCAGCATGATGGGGGGTGACACCGGGGAGCTGTTTTTT.

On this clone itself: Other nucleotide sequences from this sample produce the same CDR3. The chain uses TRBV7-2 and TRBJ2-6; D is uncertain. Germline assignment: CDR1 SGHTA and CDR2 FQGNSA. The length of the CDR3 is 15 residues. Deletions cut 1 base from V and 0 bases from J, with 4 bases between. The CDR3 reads CASSLGGSGANVLTF. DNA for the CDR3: TGTGCCAGCAGCTTAGGGGGCTCTGGGGCCAACGTCCTGACTTTC.

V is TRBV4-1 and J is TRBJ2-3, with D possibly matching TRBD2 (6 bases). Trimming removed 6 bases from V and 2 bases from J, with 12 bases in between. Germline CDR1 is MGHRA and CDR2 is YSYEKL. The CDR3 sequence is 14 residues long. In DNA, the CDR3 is TGCGCCAGCAGTAGGGACTCGACCACAGATACGCAGTATTTT. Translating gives CASSRDSTTDTQYF.

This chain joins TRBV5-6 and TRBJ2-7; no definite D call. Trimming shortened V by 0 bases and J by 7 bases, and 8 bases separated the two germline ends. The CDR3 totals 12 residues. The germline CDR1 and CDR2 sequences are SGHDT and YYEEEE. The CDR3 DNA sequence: TGTGCCAGCAGCTTGGGGGTGTGGGAGCAGTACTTC. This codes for CASSLGVWEQYF.

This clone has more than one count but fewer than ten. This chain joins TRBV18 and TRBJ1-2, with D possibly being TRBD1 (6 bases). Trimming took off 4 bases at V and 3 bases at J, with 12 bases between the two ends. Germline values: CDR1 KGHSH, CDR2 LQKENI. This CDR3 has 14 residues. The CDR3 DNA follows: TGTGCCAGCTCACTACAGGGTACGGACTATGGCTACACCTTC. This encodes CASSLQGTDYGYTF.

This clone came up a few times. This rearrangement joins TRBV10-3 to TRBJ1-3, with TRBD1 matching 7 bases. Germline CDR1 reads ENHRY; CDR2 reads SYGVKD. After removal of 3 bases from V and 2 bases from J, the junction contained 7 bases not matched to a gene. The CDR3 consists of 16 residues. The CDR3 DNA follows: TGTGCCATCAGTGACCAGATCCAGGGGGCTGGAAACACCATATATTTT. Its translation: CAISDQIQGAGNTIYF.

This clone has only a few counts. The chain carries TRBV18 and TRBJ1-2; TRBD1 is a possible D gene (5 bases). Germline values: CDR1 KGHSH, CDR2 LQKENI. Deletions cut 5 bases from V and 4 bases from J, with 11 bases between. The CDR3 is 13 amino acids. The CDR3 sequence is CASSGDGSYGYTF. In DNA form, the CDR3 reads TGTGCCAGCTCAGGGGACGGCAGCTATGGCTACACCTTC.

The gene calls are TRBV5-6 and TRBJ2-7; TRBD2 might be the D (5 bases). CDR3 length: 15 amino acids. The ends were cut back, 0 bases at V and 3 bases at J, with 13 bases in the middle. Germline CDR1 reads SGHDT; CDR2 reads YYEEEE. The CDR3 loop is CASSLERGEGYEQYF. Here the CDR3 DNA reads TGTGCCAGCAGCTTGGAGCGCGGAGAGGGCTACGAGCAGTACTTC.

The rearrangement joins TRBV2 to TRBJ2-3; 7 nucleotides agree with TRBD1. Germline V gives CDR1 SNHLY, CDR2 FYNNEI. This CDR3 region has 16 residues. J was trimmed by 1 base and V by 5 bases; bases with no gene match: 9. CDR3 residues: CASSSYQGVGTDTQYF. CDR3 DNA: TGTGCCAGCAGTTCCTACCAGGGGGTGGGCACAGATACGCAGTATTTT.

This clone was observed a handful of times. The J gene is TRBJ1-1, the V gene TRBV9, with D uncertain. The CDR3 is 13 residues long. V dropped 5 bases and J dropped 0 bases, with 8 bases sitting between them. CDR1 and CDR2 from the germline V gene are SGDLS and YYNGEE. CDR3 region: CASSSPMNTEAFF. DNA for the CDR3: TGTGCCAGCAGTTCCCCTATGAACACTGAAGCTTTCTTT.

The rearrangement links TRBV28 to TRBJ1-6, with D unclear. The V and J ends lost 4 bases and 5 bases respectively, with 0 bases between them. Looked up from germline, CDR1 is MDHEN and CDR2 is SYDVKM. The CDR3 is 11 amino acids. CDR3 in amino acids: CASSYNSPLHF. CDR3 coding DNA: TGTGCCAGCAGTTATAATTCACCCCTCCACTTT.

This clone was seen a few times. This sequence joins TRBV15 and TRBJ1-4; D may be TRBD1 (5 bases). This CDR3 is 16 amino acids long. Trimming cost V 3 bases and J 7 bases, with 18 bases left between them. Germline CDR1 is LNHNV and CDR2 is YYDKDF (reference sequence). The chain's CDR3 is CATSRDGGAGGEKLFF. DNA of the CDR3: TGTGCCACCAGCAGGGACGGAGGGGCGGGAGGTGAAAAACTGTTTTTT.

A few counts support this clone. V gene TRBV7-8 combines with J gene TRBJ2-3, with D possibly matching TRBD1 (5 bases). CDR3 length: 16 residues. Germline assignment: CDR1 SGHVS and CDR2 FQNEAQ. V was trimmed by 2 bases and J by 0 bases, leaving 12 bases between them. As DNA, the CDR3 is TGTGCCAGCAGCTTAAAGGGGCTTCTTAGCACAGATACGCAGTATTTT. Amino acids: CASSLKGLLSTDTQYF.

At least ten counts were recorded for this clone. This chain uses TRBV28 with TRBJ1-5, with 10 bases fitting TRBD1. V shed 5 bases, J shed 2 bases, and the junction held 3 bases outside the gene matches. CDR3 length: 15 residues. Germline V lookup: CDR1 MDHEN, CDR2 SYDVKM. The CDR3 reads CASSRDRGGNQPQHF. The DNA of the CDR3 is TGTGCCAGCAGTCGGGACAGGGGTGGCAATCAGCCCCAGCATTTT.